Reported below is one T cell receptor (beta chain). The sample is drawn from a study of T cell responses to AZD1222 COVID-19 vaccine. Some clones are missing from TCRdb's copy, which holds only in-frame ones; the method was immunoSEQ multiplex PCR. Of roughly 140,000 clones listed, about 81% are singletons. The receptor was derived from an adult in good health. This specimen was peripheral blood, taken on day 0 of MenACWY control vaccination.

CDR3: CASSQDARMGLAGAYEQYF. The CDR3 bases are TGTGCCAGCAGCCAAGATGCGCGAATGGGACTAGCGGGGGCCTACGAGCAGTACTTC. V and J are TRBV3-1 (or the pseudogene TRBV3-2) and TRBJ2-7; 14 bases line up with TRBD2. The V gene end was trimmed by 0 bases and the J gene end by 2 bases; junction bases not matched to a gene: 9. The CDR3 is 19 amino acids. The germline V gene encodes CDR1 LGHDT and CDR2 YNNKEL (reference sequence).